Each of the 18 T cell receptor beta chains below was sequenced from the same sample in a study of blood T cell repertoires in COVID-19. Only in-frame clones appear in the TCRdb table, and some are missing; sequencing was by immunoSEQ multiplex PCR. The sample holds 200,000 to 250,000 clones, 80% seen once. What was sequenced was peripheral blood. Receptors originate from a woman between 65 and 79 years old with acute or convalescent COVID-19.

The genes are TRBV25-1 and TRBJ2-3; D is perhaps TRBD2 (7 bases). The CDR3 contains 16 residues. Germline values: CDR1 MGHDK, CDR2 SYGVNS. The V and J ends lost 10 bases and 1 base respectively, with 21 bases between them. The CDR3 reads CATGMRGGAGTDTQYF. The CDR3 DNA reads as TGTGCCACAGGGATGAGAGGGGGGGCGGGCACAGATACGCAGTATTTT. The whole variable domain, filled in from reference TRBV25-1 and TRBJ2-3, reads EADIYQTPRYLVIGTGKKITLECSQTMGHDKMYWYQQDPGMELHLIHYSYGVNSTEKGDLSSESTVSRIRTEHFPLTLESARPSHTSQYLCATGMRGGAGTDTQYFGPGTRLTVL.

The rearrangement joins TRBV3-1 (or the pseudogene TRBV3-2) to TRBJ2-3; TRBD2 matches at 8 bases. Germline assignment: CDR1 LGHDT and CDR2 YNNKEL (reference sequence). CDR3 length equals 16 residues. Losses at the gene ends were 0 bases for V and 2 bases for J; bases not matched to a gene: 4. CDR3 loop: CASSQEQLADTDTQYF. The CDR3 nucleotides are TGTGCCAGCAGCCAAGAACAACTAGCGGACACAGATACGCAGTATTTT.

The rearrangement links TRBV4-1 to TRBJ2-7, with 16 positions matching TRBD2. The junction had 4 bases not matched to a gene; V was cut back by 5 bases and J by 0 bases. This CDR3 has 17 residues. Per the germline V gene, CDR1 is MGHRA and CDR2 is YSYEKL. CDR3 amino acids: CASSSGLAGGLSYEQYF. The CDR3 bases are TGCGCCAGCAGCTCGGGACTAGCGGGGGGGCTCTCCTACGAGCAGTACTTC.

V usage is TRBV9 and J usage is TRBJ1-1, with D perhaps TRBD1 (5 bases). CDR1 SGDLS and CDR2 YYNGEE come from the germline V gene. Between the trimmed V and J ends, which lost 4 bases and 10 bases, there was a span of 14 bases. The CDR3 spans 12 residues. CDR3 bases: TGTGCCAGCAGCTCCCGGGGGTTCGGAGCTTTCTTT. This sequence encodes CASSSRGFGAFF. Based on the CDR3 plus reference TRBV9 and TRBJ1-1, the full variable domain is DSGVTQTPKHLITATGQRVTLRCSPRSGDLSVYWYQQSLDQGLQFLIQYYNGEERAKGNILERFSAQQFPDLHSELNLSSLELGDSALYFCASSSRGFGAFFGQGTRLTVV.

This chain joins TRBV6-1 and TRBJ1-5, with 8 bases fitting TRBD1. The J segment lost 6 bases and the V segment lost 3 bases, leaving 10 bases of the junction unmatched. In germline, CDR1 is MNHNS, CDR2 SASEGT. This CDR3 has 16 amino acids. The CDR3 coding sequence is TGTGCCAGCAGTGAGCAGGCAGGGGGCGGATCTCAGCCCCAGCATTTT. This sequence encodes CASSEQAGGGSQPQHF.

In DNA, the CDR3 is TGTGCCAGCAGCGTGAGACCATCCAAGGGAGGGGCCTACAATGAGCAGTTCTTC. Amino acid sequence: CASSVRPSKGGAYNEQFF. This rearrangement joins TRBV9 to TRBJ2-1; 7 bases are shared with TRBD2. The germline V gene encodes CDR1 SGDLS and CDR2 YYNGEE. The CDR3 consists of 18 residues. V lost 2 bases, J lost 2 bases, and 13 bases stayed unmatched.

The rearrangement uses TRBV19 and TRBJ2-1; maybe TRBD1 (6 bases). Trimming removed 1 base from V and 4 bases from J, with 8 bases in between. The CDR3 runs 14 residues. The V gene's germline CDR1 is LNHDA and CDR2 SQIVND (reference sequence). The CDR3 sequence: CASSIGTEYNEQFF. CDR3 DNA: TGTGCCAGTAGTATAGGGACAGAGTACAATGAGCAGTTCTTC.

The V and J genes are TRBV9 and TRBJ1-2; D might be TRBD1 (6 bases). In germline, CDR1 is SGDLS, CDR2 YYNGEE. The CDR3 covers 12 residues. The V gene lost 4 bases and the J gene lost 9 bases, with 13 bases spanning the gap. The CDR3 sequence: CASSRGGLSYTF. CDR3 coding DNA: TGTGCCAGCAGCAGGGGGGGCCTTAGCTACACCTTC.

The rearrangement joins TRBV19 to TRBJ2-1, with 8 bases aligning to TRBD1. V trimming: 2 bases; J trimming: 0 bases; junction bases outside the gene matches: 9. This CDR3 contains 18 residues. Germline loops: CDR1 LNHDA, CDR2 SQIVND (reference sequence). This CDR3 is CASSIPPITGGSYNEQFF. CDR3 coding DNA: TGTGCCAGTAGTATACCCCCCATCACAGGGGGCTCCTACAATGAGCAGTTCTTC.

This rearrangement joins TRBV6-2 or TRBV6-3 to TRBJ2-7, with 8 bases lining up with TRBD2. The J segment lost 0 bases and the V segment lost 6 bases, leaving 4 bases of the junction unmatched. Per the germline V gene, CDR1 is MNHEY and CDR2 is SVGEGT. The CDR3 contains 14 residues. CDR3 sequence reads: CASSSGGGSYEQYF. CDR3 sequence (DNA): TGTGCCAGCAGCTCGGGGGGGGGCTCCTACGAGCAGTACTTC.

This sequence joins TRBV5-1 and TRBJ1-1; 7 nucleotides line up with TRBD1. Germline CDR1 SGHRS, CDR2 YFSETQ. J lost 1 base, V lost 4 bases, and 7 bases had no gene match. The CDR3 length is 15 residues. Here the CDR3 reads CASSPLRQGNTEAFF. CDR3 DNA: TGCGCCAGCAGCCCTTTAAGACAGGGGAACACTGAAGCTTTCTTT. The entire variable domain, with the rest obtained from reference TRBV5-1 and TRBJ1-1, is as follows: KAGVTQTPRYLIKTRGQQVTLSCSPISGHRSVSWYQQTPGQGLQFLFEYFSETQRNKGNFPGRFSGRQFSNSRSEMNVSTLELGDSALYLCASSPLRQGNTEAFFGQGTRLTVV.

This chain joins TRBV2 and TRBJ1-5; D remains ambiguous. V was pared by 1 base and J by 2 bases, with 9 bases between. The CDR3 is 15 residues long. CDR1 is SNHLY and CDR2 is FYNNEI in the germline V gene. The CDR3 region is CASSEGTGGNQPQHF. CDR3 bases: TGTGCCAGCAGTGAAGGGACCGGGGGCAATCAGCCCCAGCATTTT.

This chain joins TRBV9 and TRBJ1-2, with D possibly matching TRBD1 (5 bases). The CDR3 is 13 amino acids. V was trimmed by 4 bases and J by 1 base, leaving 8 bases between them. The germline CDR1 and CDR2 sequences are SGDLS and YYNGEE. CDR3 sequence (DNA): TGTGCCAGCAGCCCGGACATTAACTATGGCTACACCTTC. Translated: CASSPDINYGYTF.

For the CDR3, the DNA is TGTGCCTGGAGTGCCACCAGTGGTGAGCAGTTCTTC. This sequence encodes CAWSATSGEQFF. This chain joins TRBV30 and TRBJ2-1; no definite D call. V lost 1 base and J lost 9, with 10 bases in between. The length of the CDR3 is 12 residues. The germline CDR1 and CDR2 sequences are GTSNPN and SVGIG (reference sequence).

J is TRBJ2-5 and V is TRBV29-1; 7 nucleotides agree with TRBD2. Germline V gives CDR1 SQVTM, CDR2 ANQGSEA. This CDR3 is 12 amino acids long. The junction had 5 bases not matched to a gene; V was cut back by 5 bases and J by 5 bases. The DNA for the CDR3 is TGCAGCGTTATATGGGGAGGGGAGACCCAGTACTTC. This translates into CSVIWGGETQYF.

DNA of the CDR3: TGCGCCAGCAGCTCGGAACAGGGAAATTACGAGCAGTACTTC. Translated: CASSSEQGNYEQYF. The rearrangement uses TRBV5-1 and TRBJ2-7; tentatively, D is TRBD1 (6 bases). The CDR3 contains 14 residues. V was trimmed by 3 bases and J by 4 bases, leaving 14 bases between them. Germline CDR1 reads SGHRS; CDR2 reads YFSETQ.

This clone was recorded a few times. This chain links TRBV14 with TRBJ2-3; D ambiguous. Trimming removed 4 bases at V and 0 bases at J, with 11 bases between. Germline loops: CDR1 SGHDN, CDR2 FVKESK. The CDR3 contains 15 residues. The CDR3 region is CASSPVATSTDTQYF. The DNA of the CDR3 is TGTGCCAGCAGCCCCGTCGCCACTAGCACAGATACGCAGTATTTT.

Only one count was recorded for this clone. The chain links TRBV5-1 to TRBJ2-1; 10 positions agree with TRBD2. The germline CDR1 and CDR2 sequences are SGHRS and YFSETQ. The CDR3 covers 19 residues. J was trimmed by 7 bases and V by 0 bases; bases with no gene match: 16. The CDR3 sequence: CASSLEVSERGGRDNEQFF. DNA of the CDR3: TGCGCCAGCAGCTTGGAGGTATCGGAGCGGGGGGGCCGAGATAATGAGCAGTTCTTC.